This T cell receptor beta chain came from a study of neurological immune-mediated disorders. The study's findings and limits: Because no CDR3 amino acid sequences were shared across subjects by expanded clones, private repertoires were suggested in all groups.

The team produced cDNA through 5'RACE using 10-nucleotide random UMIs. Over 200 million TCR-beta sequences, together covering 15-18 subjects, were produced by every individual sequencing run that was carried out. TCRdb passed the 5' RACE reads through MiXCR, listing each CDR3 protein once. Counted here are 70,000 to 95,000 distinct CDR3 sequences, around an eighth occurring once; the ten biggest clones make up approximately 6.8%. PBMCs stored at -80 C, numbering 2 million, were the origin of the unsorted libraries. This clonotype has ten or more counts. Its target is not known. This CDR3 spans 15 amino acids. V lost 0 bases, J lost 9 bases, and 18 bases lay in between. Germline CDR1 and CDR2: DFQATT and SNEGSKA (reference sequence).

Sequencing input: PBMCs. The clonotype comes from a woman aged 50 to 60 in good health. The chain combines TRBV20-1 with TRBJ2-1; the D gene is possibly TRBD2 (6 bases). The CDR3 bases are TGCAGTGCTAGAGATCTAGGAGTCGGGAGAGGTGAGCAGTTCTTC. It codes for CSARDLGVGRGEQFF.